Presented here are 20 T cell receptor beta chains from one specimen sequenced in a study of blood T cell repertoires in COVID-19 (dated by TCRdb to 2020 to 2021). Receptor libraries were prepared by the immunoSEQ multiplex PCR assay. The source is immuneACCESS, and TCRdb retained only in-frame sequences with V and J called. Part of the clones is not carried over; for the studies checked, unresolved V genes explain less than half of this, and the remainder is unexplained. The sample table contains 200,000 to 250,000 clones; only one count was recorded for about nine tenths of them. More than 5.5% of the sample is held by the ten biggest clonotypes. Sequencing input: peripheral blood. These receptors originate from a man between 60 and 75 years old who had recovered from COVID-19.

The rearrangement uses TRBV7-2 and TRBJ2-2, with a weak D call TRBD2 (5 bases). Germline CDR1 reads SGHTA; CDR2 reads FQGNSA. The CDR3 is 13 residues long. V was cut by 1 base and J by 8 bases, with 8 bases left in between. For the CDR3, the DNA is TGTGCCAGCAGCTTAGGACTATTTGGGGAGCTGTTTTTT. The encoded protein is CASSLGLFGELFF.

The CDR3 DNA is TGTGCCGGGGGACCACAGGGAAACATTCAGTACTTC. Encoded protein: CAGGPQGNIQYF. The chain has TRBV24-1 and TRBJ2-4, with D perhaps matching TRBD1 (6 bases). The germline V gene encodes CDR1 KGHDR and CDR2 SFDVKD. V lost 12 bases to trimming and J lost 6 bases, with 14 bases between them. This CDR3 has 12 amino acids.

The chain employs TRBV12-3 or TRBV12-4 and TRBJ2-7, with D hard to call. This CDR3 contains 12 residues. The V end lost 7 bases, the J end lost 2 bases, and 9 bases lay between the germline ends. The CDR3 here is CASTSYPYEQYF. CDR3 DNA sequence: TGTGCCAGCACCTCGTATCCCTACGAGCAGTACTTC.

This chain links TRBV7-9 with TRBJ2-3; TRBD2 matches 7 bases. The germline gives CDR1 SEHNR, CDR2 FQNEAQ (reference sequence). This CDR3 comprises 16 residues. Germline trimming cut 2 bases from V and 5 bases from J; bases unmatched to any gene: 10. This CDR3 is CASSLRRGGSVDTQYF. For the CDR3, the DNA is TGTGCCAGCAGCTTAAGGAGGGGCGGGAGCGTAGATACGCAGTATTTT.

This clone was seen a single time. V gene TRBV5-4 combines with J gene TRBJ2-7; the D gene is possibly TRBD1 (6 bases). Trimming removed 3 bases at V and 0 bases at J, with 7 bases between. The CDR3 contains 13 residues. Per germline, CDR1 SGHNT and CDR2 YYREEE (reference sequence). CDR3 in amino acids: CASSWTASYEQYF. The CDR3 DNA sequence: TGTGCCAGCAGCTGGACAGCCTCCTACGAGCAGTACTTC.

The chain combines TRBV30 with TRBJ2-1; D gene unclear. V was cut by 4 bases and J by 0 bases, with 10 bases left in between. Germline V gene lookup returns CDR1 GTSNPN and CDR2 SVGIG (reference sequence). This CDR3 is built from 14 residues. CDR3 residues: CAWIGSNSYNEQFF. As DNA, the CDR3 is TGTGCCTGGATCGGTAGCAACTCCTACAATGAGCAGTTCTTC.

V gene TRBV3-1 (or the pseudogene TRBV3-2) combines with J gene TRBJ1-1; D ambiguous. Trimming cost V 3 bases and J 3 bases, with 5 bases left between them. Germline V gene data show CDR1 as LGHDT and CDR2 as YNNKEL (reference sequence). CDR3 size: 12 residues. CDR3 in DNA: TGTGCCAGCAGCCAGCGATACACTGAAGCTTTCTTT. This encodes CASSQRYTEAFF.

The chain couples TRBV28 to TRBJ2-5, with D maybe TRBD2 (6 bases). The CDR3 runs to 14 residues. The germline V gene has CDR1 MDHEN and CDR2 SYDVKM. The V end was cut by 4 bases, the J end by 2 bases, with 11 bases between. The CDR3 bases are TGTGCCAGCAGTTCCCTGGCGGGACAAGAGACCCAGTACTTC. Protein sequence: CASSSLAGQETQYF. Combining the CDR3 with reference TRBV28 and TRBJ2-5 gives the whole variable domain DVKVTQSSRYLVKRTGEKVFLECVQDMDHENMFWYRQDPGLGLRLIYFSYDVKMKEKGDIPEGYSVSREKKERFSLILESASTNQTSMYLCASSSLAGQETQYFGPGTRLLVL.

At least ten counts were recorded for this clone. The chain joins TRBV5-6 to TRBJ1-6; TRBD1 is a possible D gene (6 bases). Deletions cut 4 bases from V and 11 bases from J, with 16 bases between. In germline, CDR1 is SGHDT, CDR2 YYEEEE. CDR3 size: 14 residues. For the CDR3, the DNA is TGTGCCAGCAGCCCGACCAGGGGTGGAGCACCCCTCCACTTT. It encodes CASSPTRGGAPLHF.

The V and J genes are TRBV5-1 and TRBJ2-7, with 9 bases lining up with TRBD2. CDR3 length: 16 residues. CDR1 is SGHRS and CDR2 is YFSETQ in the germline V gene. J was trimmed by 3 bases and V by 0 bases; bases with no gene match: 7. For the CDR3, the DNA is TGCGCCAGCAGCTTGGGAGGGGTAGCGGGAGACTACGAGCAGTACTTC. Protein sequence: CASSLGGVAGDYEQYF. Based on the CDR3 plus reference TRBV5-1 and TRBJ2-7, the full variable domain is KAGVTQTPRYLIKTRGQQVTLSCSPISGHRSVSWYQQTPGQGLQFLFEYFSETQRNKGNFPGRFSGRQFSNSRSEMNVSTLELGDSALYLCASSLGGVAGDYEQYFGPGTRLTVT.

The V call is TRBV14, the J call TRBJ2-5; TRBD2 matches at 9 bases. CDR1 is SGHDN, CDR2 FVKESK, per germline. V gave up 3 bases and J gave up 5 bases; unmatched junction bases: 19. CDR3 size: 19 residues. DNA of the CDR3: TGTGCCAGCAGCCAGCCAAGATCCGGGGGGCTAGCGGGGACGGAGACCCAGTACTTC. It translates to CASSQPRSGGLAGTETQYF.

This chain links TRBV10-1 with TRBJ1-2; 9 bases are a match to TRBD1. V lost 6 bases to trimming and J lost 8 bases; unmatched junction nucleotides: 10. This CDR3 spans 14 amino acids. Per germline, CDR1 WNHNN and CDR2 SYGVQD (reference sequence). The CDR3 region is CASRDGQGIVGYTF. The CDR3 DNA sequence: TGCGCCAGCAGGGATGGACAGGGGATAGTGGGCTACACCTTC.

This chain uses TRBV18 with TRBJ2-1; 7 bases agree with TRBD2. CDR1 and CDR2 (germline): KGHSH, LQKENI. The CDR3 consists of 15 residues. V dropped 3 bases and J dropped 0; count of bases not matched to a gene: 2. CDR3 amino acids: CASSPPGGSYNEQFF. The CDR3, as DNA: TGTGCCAGCTCACCCCCGGGGGGCTCCTACAATGAGCAGTTCTTC.

The genes are TRBV7-9 and TRBJ2-2; D not resolved. Trimming removed 2 bases at V and 1 base at J, with 5 bases between. There are 14 residues in the CDR3. Looked up from germline, CDR1 is SEHNR and CDR2 is FQNEAQ (reference sequence). The CDR3 sequence: CASSLLRNTGELFF. The DNA of the CDR3 is TGTGCCAGCAGCTTACTCAGGAACACCGGGGAGCTGTTTTTT. The full variable domain, rest sourced from reference TRBV7-9 and TRBJ2-2, is DTGVSQNPRHKITKRGQNVTFRCDPISEHNRLYWYRQTLGQGPEFLTYFQNEAQLEKSRLLSDRFSAERPKGSFSTLEIQRTEQGDSAMYLCASSLLRNTGELFFGEGSRLTVL.

The chain is built from TRBV6-5 and TRBJ2-7, with 8 bases that match TRBD1. J lost 4 bases, V lost 2 bases, and 7 bases had no gene match. The CDR3 consists of 15 residues. The germline CDR1 and CDR2 sequences are MNHEY and SVGAGI. The CDR3 spells CASSYNHRGSYEQYF. As DNA, the CDR3 is TGTGCCAGCAGTTACAATCACAGGGGGTCGTACGAGCAGTACTTC.

The rearrangement joins TRBV27 to TRBJ2-7; a weak D match, TRBD2 (5 bases). The CDR3 is made up of 14 amino acids. Germline V gives CDR1 MNHEY, CDR2 SMNVEV (reference sequence). Trimming took off 3 bases at V and 2 bases at J, with 11 bases between the two ends. The CDR3 DNA reads TGTGCCAGCAGTTTTTCAGCGGCCCCCTACGAGCAGTACTTC. Translating it yields CASSFSAAPYEQYF.

V is TRBV6-5 and J is TRBJ2-3; D is undetermined. The CDR3 has 12 amino acids. CDR1 is MNHEY and CDR2 is SVGAGI in the germline V gene. V shed 10 bases and J shed 3 bases, with 11 bases lying between them. The CDR3 DNA follows: TGTGCCACCCGCAAGGAGACAGATACGCAGTATTTT. It encodes CATRKETDTQYF.

The chain couples TRBV24-1 to TRBJ2-3; 11 nucleotides match TRBD1. From germline, CDR1 is KGHDR and CDR2 SFDVKD. The V gene end was trimmed by 4 bases and the J gene end by 3 bases; junction bases not matched to a gene: 5. The CDR3 is 16 residues long. The CDR3 loop reads CATSEAGQGGTDTQYF. CDR3 nucleotide sequence: TGTGCCACCAGTGAGGCGGGACAGGGGGGGACAGATACGCAGTATTTT.

The chain links TRBV19 to TRBJ1-1, with a tentative D call TRBD1 (6 bases). CDR3 size: 12 residues. Germline CDR1 is LNHDA and CDR2 is SQIVND (reference sequence). Trimming stripped 4 bases from V and 11 bases from J, with 14 bases between. Here the CDR3 reads CASSRGGRTAFF. CDR3 bases: TGTGCCAGTAGTAGGGGGGGCCGCACGGCTTTCTTT. Full variable domain (missing parts from reference TRBV19 and TRBJ1-1): DGGITQSPKYLFRKEGQNVTLSCEQNLNHDAMYWYRQDPGQGLRLIYYSQIVNDFQKGDIAEGYSVSREKKESFPLTVTSAQKNPTAFYLCASSRGGRTAFFGQGTRLTVV.

The table lists this clone with a count of one. This chain links TRBV10-1 with TRBJ2-2; 7 bases fit TRBD2. The CDR3 totals 19 residues. V lost 7 bases and J lost 0; bases outside the gene matches: 17. Germline values: CDR1 WNHNN, CDR2 SYGVQD (reference sequence). The DNA for the CDR3 is TGCGCCAGCACTGTAGGGGACTACCGACACTCCTCGAACACCGGGGAGCTGTTTTTT. Amino acid sequence: CASTVGDYRHSSNTGELFF.